This T cell receptor beta chain was recovered during a study of blood T cell repertoires in COVID-19. Overall study context: Material from acute and convalescent COVID-19 was sourced from the United States, Italy and Spain.

The repertoire was sequenced with immunoSEQ multiplex PCR; TCRdb's copy has only in-frame clones and lacks some. The sample lists 90,000 to 100,000 clones, more than 65% seen once, with 9.5% to 12% in the top ten. This CDR3 is 16 amino acids long. In germline, CDR1 is LNHDA, CDR2 SQIVND (reference sequence). After removal of 5 bases from V and 2 bases from J, the junction contained 8 bases not matched to a gene. This rearrangement joins TRBV19 to TRBJ1-4, with 7 bases fitting TRBD1. The source of this sequence is a woman aged 80 or over with acute or convalescent COVID-19. Sequenced sample: peripheral blood. CDR3 protein: CASSPGRGRTNEKLFF. The CDR3 bases are TGTGCCAGTAGTCCCGGTAGGGGGCGGACTAATGAAAAACTGTTTTTT.